These T cell receptor beta chains were read from a single sample in a study of blood T cell repertoires in COVID-19. The assay was immunoSEQ multiplex PCR, and TCRdb's table has in-frame clones only and misses some. The sample gives 250,000 or so clones, over 65% of which show up once; more than 2.5% is in the top ten. The sample comprised peripheral blood. These receptors were obtained from a woman of 80 years or more with acute or convalescent COVID-19. CDR3s include the opening cysteine and the closing phenylalanine or tryptophan. The order of the fields is J gene, clone size, V gene, D gene, CDR3 protein, CDR3 DNA. A D gene is named only where the DNA matches it firmly. Rows may omit the clone size; those that give it use once, few, many or a size class.

>TRBJ1-3|few|TRBV11-2|NA
CASSYWGGSPSGNTIYF
TGTGCCAGCAGCTATTGGGGGGGCAGTCCCTCTGGAAACACCATATATTTT
>TRBJ1-1|NA|TRBV3-1/TRBV3-2|NA
CASRGLTEAFF
TGTGCCAGCCGCGGGCTAACTGAAGCTTTCTTT
>TRBJ2-7|NA|TRBV4-1|NA
CASSQDSSGVPYEQYF
TGCGCCAGCAGCCAAGATTCTTCGGGAGTCCCCTACGAGCAGTACTTC
>TRBJ2-3|once|TRBV6-5|NA
CATAGDADTQYF
TGTGCCACCGCGGGCGACGCAGATACGCAGTATTTT
>TRBJ2-7|NA|TRBV5-5|NA
CASSLDPRGEQYF
TGTGCCAGCAGCCTTGATCCGCGGGGCGAGCAGTACTTC
>TRBJ2-1|once|TRBV7-6|TRBD2
CASSLVGLAGQQRPRSYNEQFF
TGTGCCAGCAGCCTCGTGGGACTAGCGGGACAACAAAGACCTCGCTCCTACAATGAGCAGTTCTTC
>TRBJ1-5|NA|TRBV6-5|NA
CASSSYRDQPQHF
TGTGCCAGCAGTTCCTACAGGGATCAGCCCCAGCATTTT
>TRBJ1-2|NA|TRBV6-5|NA
CASSSQGGRNGYTF
TGTGCCAGCAGTTCCCAAGGGGGTCGGAACGGCTACACCTTC
>TRBJ2-4|few|TRBV3-1/TRBV3-2|NA
CASSPQGGTDIQYF
TGTGCCAGCAGCCCACAGGGGGGGACAGACATTCAGTACTTC
>TRBJ2-1|few|TRBV5-1|TRBD1
CASSPGQGQNEQFF
TGCGCCAGCAGCCCGGGACAGGGGCAGAATGAGCAGTTCTTC
>TRBJ1-1|NA|TRBV7-9|TRBD1
CASSPGGTGRNSEAFF
TGTGCCAGCAGCCCGGGGGGGACAGGGAGGAATTCTGAAGCTTTCTTT
>TRBJ2-1|NA|TRBV19|TRBD2
CASSILGLGTLQDNEQFF
TGTGCCAGTAGTATCCTCGGACTAGGGACTCTTCAAGACAATGAGCAGTTCTTC
>TRBJ2-3|NA|TRBV5-6|TRBD2
CASSVGLAGGFSTDTQYF
TGTGCCAGCAGCGTGGGACTAGCGGGGGGCTTTAGCACAGATACGCAGTATTTT
>TRBJ1-2|many|TRBV11-2|NA
CASSLGQYYGYTF
TGTGCCAGCAGCTTAGGACAGTACTATGGCTACACCTTC
>TRBJ1-6|NA|TRBV18|NA
CASSPQTGLSSYNSPLHF
TGTGCCAGCTCACCCCAGACAGGCCTGAGCTCCTATAATTCACCCCTCCACTTT
>TRBJ2-3|NA|TRBV12-2|NA
CASRLAPGQGKDTQYF
TGTGCAAGTCGCTTAGCCCCGGGACAGGGGAAAGATACGCAGTATTTT
>TRBJ2-4|few|TRBV4-1|TRBD2
CASSQDRLAGGTQYF
TGCGCCAGCAGCCAAGATCGGCTAGCGGGGGGAACTCAGTACTTC
>TRBJ1-3|once|TRBV9|TRBD1
CASSVGQGDTIYF
TGTGCCAGCAGCGTTGGACAGGGGGACACCATATATTTT
>TRBJ1-4|NA|TRBV5-4|NA
CASSLGRESTNEKLFF
TGTGCCAGCAGCTTGGGCAGGGAATCAACTAATGAAAAACTGTTTTTT
>TRBJ1-2|NA|TRBV10-3|NA
CAISESGDYGYTF
TGTGCCATCAGTGAATCGGGGGACTATGGCTACACCTTC
>TRBJ2-2|once|TRBV7-3|TRBD1
CASSPEPQGASTGELFF
TGTGCCAGCAGCCCCGAGCCACAGGGGGCGAGCACCGGGGAGCTGTTTTTT
>TRBJ2-5|many|TRBV9|NA
CASSGRGRRGETQYF
TGTGCCAGCAGCGGGCGGGGACGTCGAGGAGAGACCCAGTACTTC
>TRBJ2-2|once|TRBV5-6|TRBD2
CASSIRTSGRVNTGELFF
TGTGCCAGCAGCATCCGGACTAGCGGGAGGGTGAACACCGGGGAGCTGTTTTTT
>TRBJ1-1|NA|TRBV12-5|NA
CASGLQENTEAFF
TGTGCTAGTGGTTTACAGGAGAACACTGAAGCTTTCTTT
>TRBJ2-1|NA|TRBV5-1|NA
CASSSQGIGEQFF
TGCGCCAGCAGCTCGCAGGGTATCGGTGAGCAGTTCTTC
>TRBJ2-6|NA|TRBV5-1|NA
CASSLEAGANVLTF
TGCGCCAGCAGCTTGGAGGCAGGCGCCAACGTCCTGACTTTC
>TRBJ2-5|NA|TRBV7-8|TRBD2
CASSSRDIAGGGETQYF
TGTGCCAGCAGCTCCAGGGATATAGCGGGGGGCGGGGAGACCCAGTACTTC
>TRBJ1-5|NA|TRBV10-2|NA
CASSERGGQPQHF
TGCGCCAGCAGTGAAAGGGGGGGACAGCCCCAGCATTTT
>TRBJ2-1|NA|TRBV5-1|TRBD2
CASSLAGLGSMRNEQFF
TGCGCCAGCAGCTTGGCCGGACTAGGTTCAATGAGAAATGAGCAGTTCTTC
>TRBJ1-5|NA|TRBV25-1|NA
CASRHQTGQVNSNQPQHF
TGTGCCAGCAGGCACCAAACAGGGCAAGTGAATAGCAATCAGCCCCAGCATTTT
>TRBJ2-2|NA|TRBV19|NA
CASSPGSLTSNTGELFF
TGTGCCAGTAGTCCGGGATCCCTAACCTCGAACACCGGGGAGCTGTTTTTT
>TRBJ2-7|NA|TRBV5-1|TRBD2
CASRSGGGLYEQYF
TGCGCCAGCAGGAGCGGGGGAGGCCTCTACGAGCAGTACTTC
>TRBJ2-3|NA|TRBV5-1|TRBD2
CASSLLAGSTDTQYF
TGCGCCAGCAGCTTGCTAGCGGGGAGCACAGATACGCAGTATTTT
>TRBJ2-7|many|TRBV4-3|TRBD1
CASSHGTGIFYEQYF
TGCGCCAGCAGCCACGGGACAGGGATATTCTACGAGCAGTACTTC
>TRBJ2-5|NA|TRBV5-1|NA
CASSPTWAGRETQYF
TGCGCCAGCAGCCCGACGTGGGCCGGGAGAGAGACCCAGTACTTC
>TRBJ1-1|NA|TRBV20-1|TRBD1
CSASPGGRGTEAFF
TGCAGTGCTAGTCCAGGGGGAAGGGGGACTGAAGCTTTCTTT
>TRBJ2-4|NA|TRBV6-1|TRBD2
CASSEQGRAHQQYF
TGTGCCAGCAGTGAACAAGGGAGGGCCCACCAGCAGTACTTC
>TRBJ2-3|NA|TRBV5-4|NA
CASSLPGSNTQYF
TGTGCCAGCAGCTTGCCAGGGTCTAATACGCAGTATTTT
>TRBJ1-1|many|TRBV7-3|NA
CASSFGGNTEAFF
TGTGCCAGCAGCTTTGGAGGGAACACTGAAGCTTTCTTT
>TRBJ2-2|NA|TRBV19|TRBD2
CASTPGLAPTGELFF
TGTGCCAGTACTCCGGGACTAGCTCCTACCGGGGAGCTGTTTTTT
>TRBJ2-5|NA|TRBV2|TRBD2
CASSLAGNPQETQYF
TGTGCCAGCAGCTTAGCGGGAAACCCCCAAGAGACCCAGTACTTC
>TRBJ1-3|NA|TRBV30|NA
CAWRAPLRGGTIYF
TGTGCCTGGAGGGCCCCCCTCCGAGGAGGCACCATATATTTT
>TRBJ2-3|NA|TRBV7-2|NA
CASSRRSSSTDTQYF
TGTGCCAGCAGCCGTCGTTCGTCTAGCACAGATACGCAGTATTTT
>TRBJ1-2|NA|TRBV19|NA
CASSKAAEYGYTF
TGTGCCAGTAGTAAGGCGGCGGAGTATGGCTACACCTTC
>TRBJ1-3|once|TRBV2|NA
CASSESGRNTIYF
TGTGCCAGCAGTGAATCAGGGAGAAACACCATATATTTT
>TRBJ2-3|NA|TRBV7-3|TRBD2
CASSSGTSGGVTDTQYF
TGTGCCAGCAGCTCCGGGACTAGCGGGGGCGTGACAGATACGCAGTATTTT
>TRBJ2-1|NA|TRBV5-1|TRBD2
CASSLGGGGYNEQFF
TGCGCCAGCAGCTTGGGCGGGGGAGGGTACAATGAGCAGTTCTTC
>TRBJ2-1|NA|TRBV7-9|TRBD1
CASSLARQGPRSSDNEQFF
TGTGCCAGCAGCTTAGCCCGACAGGGGCCCCGCAGTTCTGACAATGAGCAGTTCTTC
>TRBJ1-6|NA|TRBV5-6|NA
CASSLEGERTYNSPLHF
TGTGCCAGCAGCTTGGAGGGGGAAAGGACCTATAATTCACCCCTCCACTTT
>TRBJ1-1|NA|TRBV19|NA
CASSILPGQNTEAFF
TGTGCCAGTAGTATCCTGCCAGGACAGAACACTGAAGCTTTCTTT
>TRBJ1-1|NA|TRBV29-1|NA
CSVEGPGRTEAFF
TGCAGCGTTGAAGGCCCAGGGAGGACTGAAGCTTTCTTT
>TRBJ2-3|NA|TRBV5-4|TRBD2
CASSFGLAEGDTQYF
TGTGCCAGCAGCTTTGGACTAGCGGAGGGAGATACGCAGTATTTT
>TRBJ1-1|NA|TRBV18|TRBD1
CASSPDRALTEAFF
TGTGCCAGCTCACCAGACAGGGCCCTCACTGAAGCTTTCTTT
>TRBJ1-1|NA|TRBV5-6|TRBD1
CASSLWDRGSSIAFF
TGTGCCAGCAGCTTGTGGGACAGGGGGAGTTCGATAGCTTTCTTT
>TRBJ2-7|NA|TRBV7-2|TRBD1
CASSLAGQGTSEQYF
TGTGCCAGCAGCTTAGCAGGACAGGGGACGTCCGAGCAGTACTTC
>TRBJ1-2|NA|TRBV7-2|TRBD1
CASSPRDRGYGYTF
TGTGCCAGCAGCCCCCGGGACAGGGGTTATGGCTACACCTTC
>TRBJ1-1|NA|TRBV6-5|NA
CASRFRDTEAFF
TGTGCCAGCAGGTTCAGGGATACTGAAGCTTTCTTT